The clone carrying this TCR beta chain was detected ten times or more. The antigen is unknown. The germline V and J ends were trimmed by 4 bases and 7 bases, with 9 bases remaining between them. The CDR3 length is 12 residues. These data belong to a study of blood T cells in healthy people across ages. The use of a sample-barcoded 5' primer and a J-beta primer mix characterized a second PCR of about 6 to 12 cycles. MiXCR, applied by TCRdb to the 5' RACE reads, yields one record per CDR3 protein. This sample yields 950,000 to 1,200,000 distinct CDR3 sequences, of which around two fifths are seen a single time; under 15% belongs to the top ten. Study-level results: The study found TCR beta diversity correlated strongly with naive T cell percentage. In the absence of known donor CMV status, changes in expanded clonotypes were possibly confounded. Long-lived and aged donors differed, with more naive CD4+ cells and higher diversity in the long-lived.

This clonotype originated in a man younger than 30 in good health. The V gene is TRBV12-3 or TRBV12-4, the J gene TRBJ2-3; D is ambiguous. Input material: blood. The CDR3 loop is CASSSTGNTQYF. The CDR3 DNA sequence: TGTGCCAGCAGTTCTACTGGAAATACGCAGTATTTT.